Listed below are T cell receptor beta chains from one sample, sequenced in a study of blood T cell repertoires in COVID-19. Generated by immunoSEQ multiplex PCR, the TCRdb table keeps only in-frame clones and is missing some. Of approximately 190,000 clones listed, 84% are singletons. The sample taken for sequencing was peripheral blood. Receptors were obtained from a woman in her 70s with active or convalescent COVID-19. Each CDR3 is given with its conserved first and last residue. The D gene is left open where the match is weak. The size entry is marked missing in some rows and otherwise reads once, few, many or a size class.

TGTGCCAGCAGTTCCGGGGAGACCCAGTACTTC | CASSSGETQYF | TRBJ2-5 | . | 11 | . | TRBV27
TGTGCCAGCAGCAAATCCAAGGACAGCACCAAAAACATTCAGTACTTC | CASSKSKDSTKNIQYF | TRBJ2-4 | . | 16 | . | TRBV21-1
TGCGCCAGCAGCCAAGGCCTCTTCACTAGCGGGAGAGACGAGCAGTACTTC | CASSQGLFTSGRDEQYF | TRBJ2-7 | TRBD2 | 17 | once | TRBV4-1
TGTGCCAGCAGCTTAAGAGGGGCTAGCGGGGACGAGCAGTACTTC | CASSLRGASGDEQYF | TRBJ2-7 | TRBD2 | 15 | . | TRBV7-9
TGCAGTGCCGGAGGGTATGAGCAGTTCTTC | CSAGGYEQFF | TRBJ2-1 | . | 10 | . | TRBV20-1
TGCGCCAGCAGTCCCGGGATCTTAAGAGATGAGCAGTTCTTC | CASSPGILRDEQFF | TRBJ2-1 | . | 14 | many | TRBV5-1
TGTGCCAGCAGTCCACGGAAGGGGCGCTGGGAAAAACTGTTTTTT | CASSPRKGRWEKLFF | TRBJ1-4 | . | 15 | . | TRBV21-1
TGTGCCAGTAGTCGTAGCAACAGGGTGGAGACCCAGTACTTC | CASSRSNRVETQYF | TRBJ2-5 | . | 14 | . | TRBV19
TGTGCCAGCAGTTGGCGAGGCACCTCCTACAATGAGCAGTTCTTC | CASSWRGTSYNEQFF | TRBJ2-1 | . | 15 | . | TRBV28
TGCGCCAGCAGACTTGGACAGGGGACCTACGAGCAGTACTTC | CASRLGQGTYEQYF | TRBJ2-7 | TRBD1 | 14 | . | TRBV10-2
TGTGCCAGCAGCTCACTTCAGGGTCGCACTGAAGCTTTCTTT | CASSSLQGRTEAFF | TRBJ1-1 | . | 14 | . | TRBV7-2
TGTGCCAGCAGCCCGGACGGAGGTTTTAACTATGGCTACACCTTC | CASSPDGGFNYGYTF | TRBJ1-2 | . | 15 | . | TRBV11-2
TGTGCCAGCAGCTTATGGGACAGGGAGTCCGGGGAGCTGTTTTTT | CASSLWDRESGELFF | TRBJ2-2 | TRBD1 | 15 | . | TRBV13
TGCGCCAGCAGCCACGGCCAGGCATACAATGAGCAGTTCTTC | CASSHGQAYNEQFF | TRBJ2-1 | . | 14 | . | TRBV5-1
TGCGCCAGCAGCCAAGGCCCCGGACTAGCGGTTAGCACAGATACGCAGTATTTT | CASSQGPGLAVSTDTQYF | TRBJ2-3 | TRBD2 | 18 | . | TRBV4-1
TGTGCCACCAGCGATACAACTAACAGGGGCTACACCTTC | CATSDTTNRGYTF | TRBJ1-2 | . | 13 | . | TRBV24-1
TGCGCCAGCAGCTTTTTAGGGGAAACAGGGGGCCTTACAGATACGCAGTATTTT | CASSFLGETGGLTDTQYF | TRBJ2-3 | TRBD1 | 18 | . | TRBV5-1
TGTGCCAGCAGTTCCGGACTAGCGGGAACGGCGACAGATACGCAGTATTTT | CASSSGLAGTATDTQYF | TRBJ2-3 | TRBD2 | 17 | . | TRBV27
TGTGCCAGTACCACCACAGGGGGCGCCACTGAAGCTTTCTTT | CASTTTGGATEAFF | TRBJ1-1 | TRBD1 | 14 | . | TRBV19
TGTGCCAGCAGCAAGTTCGTGACTAGCGGGAGGTGGAATACGCAGTATTTT | CASSKFVTSGRWNTQYF | TRBJ2-3 | . | 17 | . | TRBV21-1
TGCGCCAGCAGCTACTACCCGGGACAGAGAGATACGCAGTATTTT | CASSYYPGQRDTQYF | TRBJ2-3 | TRBD1 | 15 | . | TRBV5-1
TGTGCCAGCAGCGACAGGCCTTCTGGGGCCAACGTCCTGACTTTC | CASSDRPSGANVLTF | TRBJ2-6 | . | 15 | . | TRBV6-5
TGTGCCTGGAGTGTACAGGGGGGAAACTATGGCTACACCTTC | CAWSVQGGNYGYTF | TRBJ1-2 | TRBD1 | 14 | . | TRBV30
TGTGCCATCAGTGAATTTTCACTCGGGGGAACTGAAGCTTTCTTT | CAISEFSLGGTEAFF | TRBJ1-1 | . | 15 | . | TRBV10-3
TGTGCCTGGAAAAGCGGACTAGCGGGAGCCTACGAGCAGTACTTC | CAWKSGLAGAYEQYF | TRBJ2-7 | TRBD2 | 15 | . | TRBV30
TGTGCCAGCAGCGTAGGACTAGGGTTTTGGGATACGCAGTATTTT | CASSVGLGFWDTQYF | TRBJ2-3 | . | 15 | . | TRBV9